This T cell receptor (beta chain) derives from a study of cytomegalovirus exposure and HLA in healthy donors. Notes on the study in general: It was in a later analysis that TCR association rates were seen to vary by HLA locus, highest for DRB1 and lowest for HLA-C. In a later analysis, most CMV-associated TCR beta chains appeared HLA-restricted. Several top significant clusters appeared, in a later analysis, to be linked to common viral pathogens. The presence/absence work took it that sequencing depth was about the same across donors.

Germline loops: CDR1 MNHEY, CDR2 SVGAGI. Trimming at V came to 6 bases and at J to 4 bases, leaving 8 bases not matched to a gene. The CDR3 has 14 amino acids. Use of 60 Vbeta and 13 Jbeta primers characterized the PCR. The data were produced by immunoSEQ multiplex PCR, yet TCRdb's version contains in-frame clones alone and is incomplete. The table shows about 77,000 clones, with more than 75% occurring only once. With respect to this clone: Antigen specificity is unknown.

The receptor was derived from a man aged 40-49 years in good health and CMV-seronegative. This sequence joins TRBV6-5 and TRBJ1-1; the match to TRBD1 covers 7 bases. Sequenced: PBMCs. CDR3 protein: CASSLRDRVTEAFF. The CDR3 DNA follows: TGTGCCAGCAGCCTCCGAGACAGGGTCACTGAAGCTTTCTTT.